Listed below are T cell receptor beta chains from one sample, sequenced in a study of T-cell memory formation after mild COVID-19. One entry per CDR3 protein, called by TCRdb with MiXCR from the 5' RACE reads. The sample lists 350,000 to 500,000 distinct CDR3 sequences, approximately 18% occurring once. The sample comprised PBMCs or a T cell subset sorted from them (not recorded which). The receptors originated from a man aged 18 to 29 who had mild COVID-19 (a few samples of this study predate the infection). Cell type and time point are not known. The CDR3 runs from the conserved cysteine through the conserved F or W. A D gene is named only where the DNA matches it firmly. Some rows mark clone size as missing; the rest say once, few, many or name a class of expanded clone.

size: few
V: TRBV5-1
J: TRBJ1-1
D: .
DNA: TGCGCCAGCAGCCCGGTGGGGAGCGGCACTGAAGCTTTCTTT
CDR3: CASSPVGSGTEAFF

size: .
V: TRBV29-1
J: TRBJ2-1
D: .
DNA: TGCAGCGTTGAAGAATCCGGGTCGAGCTCCTACAATGAGCAGTTCTTC
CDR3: CSVEESGSSSYNEQFF

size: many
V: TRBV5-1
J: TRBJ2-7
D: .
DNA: TGTGCCAGCAGCTTGGGGACCTACGAGCAGTACTTC
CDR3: CASSLGTYEQYF

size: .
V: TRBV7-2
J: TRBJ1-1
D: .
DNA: TGTGCCAGCAGCCAACTCAGTTATGAAGCTTTCTTT
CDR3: CASSQLSYEAFF

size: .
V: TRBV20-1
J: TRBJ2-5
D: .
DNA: TGCAGTGCCAGACGGGGGCAAGAGACCCAGTACTTC
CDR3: CSARRGQETQYF

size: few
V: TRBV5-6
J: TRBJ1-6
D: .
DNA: TGTGCCAGCAGCTTATTCGGGCCCTTAGGTTCACCCCTCCACTTT
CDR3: CASSLFGPLGSPLHF

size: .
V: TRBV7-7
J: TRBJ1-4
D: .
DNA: TGTGCCAGCAGCTTAAGTGTTGGGGTCGGTGAAAAACTGTTTTTT
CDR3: CASSLSVGVGEKLFF

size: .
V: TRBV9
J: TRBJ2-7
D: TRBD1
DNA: TGTGCCAGCAGCGGTGGACAGGGGGGTACCTACGAGCAGTACTTC
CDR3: CASSGGQGGTYEQYF

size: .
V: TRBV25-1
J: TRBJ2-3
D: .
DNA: TGTGCCAGCAGCGATCCAGGGGATACGCAGTATTTT
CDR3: CASSDPGDTQYF

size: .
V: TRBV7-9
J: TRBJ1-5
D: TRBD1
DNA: TGTGCCAGCAGCTTGGGGACAGGGGGCTTGAGCAATCAGCCCCAGCATTTT
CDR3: CASSLGTGGLSNQPQHF

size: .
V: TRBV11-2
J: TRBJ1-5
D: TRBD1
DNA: TGTGCCAGCAGCCCGGGACAGGGGGTAAATCAGCCCCAGCATTTT
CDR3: CASSPGQGVNQPQHF

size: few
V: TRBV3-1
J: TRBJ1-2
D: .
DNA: TGTGCCAGCAGCCATACGGTCAACCTTAGAGGCTACACCTTC
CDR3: CASSHTVNLRGYTF

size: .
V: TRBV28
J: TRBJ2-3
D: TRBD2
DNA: TGTGCCAGCAGATCACCGGGACTAGCGGGGGAAACGCAGTATTTT
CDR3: CASRSPGLAGETQYF

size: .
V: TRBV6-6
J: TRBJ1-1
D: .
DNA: TGTGCCAGCAGAGCGGGGACACTAGCTGAAGCTTTCTTT
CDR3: CASRAGTLAEAFF

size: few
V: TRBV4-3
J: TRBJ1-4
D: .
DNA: TGCGCCAGCAGCCAAGACAGGTTAAAACTGTTTTTT
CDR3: CASSQDRLKLFF

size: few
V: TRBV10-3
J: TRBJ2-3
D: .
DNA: TGTGCCATCTTGGCAGGGGCCACAGATACGCAGTATTTT
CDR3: CAILAGATDTQYF

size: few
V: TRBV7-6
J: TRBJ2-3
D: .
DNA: TGTGCCAGCAGCCCAAGGACGGGGAGCACAGATACGCAGTATTTT
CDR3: CASSPRTGSTDTQYF

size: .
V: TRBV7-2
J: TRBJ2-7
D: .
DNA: TGTGCCAGCAGCCAGCCCCCCTACTACGAGCAGTACTTC
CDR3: CASSQPPYYEQYF

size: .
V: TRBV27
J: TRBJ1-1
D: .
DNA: TGTGCCAGCAGAATGGAGGGGATAAGGGACACTGAAGCTTTCTTT
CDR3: CASRMEGIRDTEAFF

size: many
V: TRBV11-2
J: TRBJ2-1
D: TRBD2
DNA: TGTGCCAGCAGCGACAGCGGGGGGGCCCATGAGCAGTTCTTC
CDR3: CASSDSGGAHEQFF

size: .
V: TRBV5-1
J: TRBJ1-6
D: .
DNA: TGCGCCAGCAGCTTGGCAAGGGCCAACAGTGATTCACCCCTCCACTTT
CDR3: CASSLARANSDSPLHF

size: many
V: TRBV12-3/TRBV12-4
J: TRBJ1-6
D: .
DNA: TGTGCCTCTAGACACCAAATACAACCCTCCTATAATTCACCCCTCCACTTT
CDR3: CASRHQIQPSYNSPLHF

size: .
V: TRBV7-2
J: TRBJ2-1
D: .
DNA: TGTGCCAGCAGCTCCGCCACCGGGAACTACAATGAGCAGTTCTTC
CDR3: CASSSATGNYNEQFF

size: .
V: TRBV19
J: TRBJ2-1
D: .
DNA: TGTGCCAGCTCGGACGGGAGCTCCTACAATGAGCAGTTCTTC
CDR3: CASSDGSSYNEQFF

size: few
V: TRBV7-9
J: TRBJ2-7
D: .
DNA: TGTGCCAGCAGTCCTACCGGGACACATTACTACGAGCAGTACTTC
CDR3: CASSPTGTHYYEQYF

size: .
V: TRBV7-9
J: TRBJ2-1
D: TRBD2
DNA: TGTGCCAGCAGCCCAAGGACTAGCGAAGGCTCCTACAATGAGCAGTTCTTC
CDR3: CASSPRTSEGSYNEQFF